This record concerns one TCR beta chain sequence. Its antigen is still unknown. The source of the sample is a study of cytomegalovirus exposure and HLA in healthy donors. Across the whole study: Earlier work reported 95 million to 130 million unique TCR beta sequences from about 170 million T cells. Roughly 77 million unique TCRs from HLA-typed donors made up an early data release.

With 60 Vbeta and 13 Jbeta primers, the PCR was carried out. The assay was immunoSEQ multiplex PCR, and TCRdb's table has in-frame clones only and misses some. The sample has under 250,000 clones; about 80% are singletons. CDR1 LGHNT and CDR2 FRNRAP come from the germline V gene. The CDR3 covers 16 residues. V was clipped by 1 base and J by 5 bases; unmatched bases: 7. General study results and limits: It was reported in a later analysis that an Asian-associated ancestry cluster showed fewer N-insertions than the roughly 670-donor mean.

The clonotype was recovered from a man aged 35 to 55 in good health and CMV-seropositive. The V and J genes are TRBV12-5 and TRBJ2-1, with TRBD2 identical over 8 bases. Sequencing was performed on PBMCs. The CDR3, as DNA: TGTGCTAGTGGTTTGGAGGGCCTCGGGGGGGACAATGAGCAGTTCTTC. It codes for CASGLEGLGGDNEQFF.